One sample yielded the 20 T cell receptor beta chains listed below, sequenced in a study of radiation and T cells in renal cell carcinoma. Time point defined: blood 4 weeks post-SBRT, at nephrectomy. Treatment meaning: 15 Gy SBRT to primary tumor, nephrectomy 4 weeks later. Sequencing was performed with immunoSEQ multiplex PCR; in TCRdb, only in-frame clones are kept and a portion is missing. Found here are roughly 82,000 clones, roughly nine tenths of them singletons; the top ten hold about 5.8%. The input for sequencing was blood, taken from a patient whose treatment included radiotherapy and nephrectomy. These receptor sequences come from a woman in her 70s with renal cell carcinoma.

CDR3 sequence (DNA): TGTGCCAGCAGCTTAGCCGGGGCGTCCGGGGAGCTGTTTTTT. This sequence encodes CASSLAGASGELFF. V gene TRBV7-9 combines with J gene TRBJ2-2; D could derive from TRBD1 or TRBD2 (5 bases each). V was pared by 0 bases and J by 6 bases, with 8 bases between. This CDR3 contains 14 residues. Germline V gene lookup returns CDR1 SEHNR and CDR2 FQNEAQ (reference sequence). The entire variable domain, with the rest obtained from reference TRBV7-9 and TRBJ2-2, is as follows: DTGVSQNPRHKITKRGQNVTFRCDPISEHNRLYWYRQTLGQGPEFLTYFQNEAQLEKSRLLSDRFSAERPKGSFSTLEIQRTEQGDSAMYLCASSLAGASGELFFGEGSRLTVL.

The CDR3 DNA is TGTGCCAGTTCGAGGACAGGACCCTACGAGCAGTACTTC. Translation: CASSRTGPYEQYF. The V gene is TRBV19, the J gene TRBJ2-7; 7 bases are a match to TRBD1. V lost 8 bases and J lost 2; bases outside the gene matches: 6. The CDR3 is 13 residues long. CDR1 LNHDA and CDR2 SQIVND come from the germline V gene (reference sequence).

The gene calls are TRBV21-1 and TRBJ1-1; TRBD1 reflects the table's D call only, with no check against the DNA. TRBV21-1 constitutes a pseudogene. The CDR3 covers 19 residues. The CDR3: CASSKWVRGTGGLNTEAFF. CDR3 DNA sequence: TGTGCCAGCAGCAAATGGGTTAGAGGAACAGGGGGTTTGAACACTGAAGCTTTCTTT.

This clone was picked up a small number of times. The CDR3 bases are TGCAGCGTTGCCCTGACTATGAACACTGAAGCTTTCTTT. Encoded protein: CSVALTMNTEAFF. V is TRBV29-1 and J is TRBJ1-1, with D unclear. Trimming stripped 4 bases from V and 0 bases from J, with 9 bases between. The CDR3 length is 13 residues. Germline loops: CDR1 SQVTM, CDR2 ANQGSEA. The variable domain in full, with the rest retrieved from reference TRBV29-1 and TRBJ1-1, is SAVISQKPSRDICQRGTSLTIQCQVDSQVTMMFWYRQQPGQSLTLIATANQGSEATYESGFVIDKFPISRPNLTFSTLTVSNMSPEDSSIYLCSVALTMNTEAFFGQGTRLTVV.

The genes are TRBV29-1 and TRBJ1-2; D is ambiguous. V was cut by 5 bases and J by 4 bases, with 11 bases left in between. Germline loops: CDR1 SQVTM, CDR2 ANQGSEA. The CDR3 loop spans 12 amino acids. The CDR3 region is CSVNTPSYGYTF. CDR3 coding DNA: TGCAGCGTTAATACCCCTTCCTATGGCTACACCTTC.

CDR3 DNA: TGTGCCAGCAGCTTGGTCGGGGGCTTATATGGCTACACCTTC. Protein sequence: CASSLVGGLYGYTF. The V and J genes are TRBV5-8 and TRBJ1-2; TRBD1 is a possible D gene (6 bases). This CDR3 contains 14 residues. CDR1 is SGHTS and CDR2 is YDEGEE in the germline V gene. The V and J ends lost 0 bases and 5 bases respectively, with 11 bases between them.

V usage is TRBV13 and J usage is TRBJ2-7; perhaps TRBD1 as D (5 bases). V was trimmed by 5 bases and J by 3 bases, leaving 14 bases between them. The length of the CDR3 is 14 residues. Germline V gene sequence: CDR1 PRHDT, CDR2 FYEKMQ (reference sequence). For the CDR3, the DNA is TGTGCCAGCAGCCCCCGGACACTTCTCTACGAGCAGTACTTC. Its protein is CASSPRTLLYEQYF.

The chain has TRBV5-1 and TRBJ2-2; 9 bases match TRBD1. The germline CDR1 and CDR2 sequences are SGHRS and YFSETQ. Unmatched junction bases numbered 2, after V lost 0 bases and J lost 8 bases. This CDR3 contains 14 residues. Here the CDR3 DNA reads TGCGCCAGCAGCTTGGACAGGGGGCCAGGGGAGCTGTTTTTT. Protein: CASSLDRGPGELFF.

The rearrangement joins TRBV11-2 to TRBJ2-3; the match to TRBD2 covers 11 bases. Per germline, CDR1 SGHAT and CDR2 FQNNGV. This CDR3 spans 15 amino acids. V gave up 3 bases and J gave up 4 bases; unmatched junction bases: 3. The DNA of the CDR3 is TGTGCCAGCAGCTTCGTTAGCGGGAGGGCAGATACGCAGTATTTT. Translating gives CASSFVSGRADTQYF.

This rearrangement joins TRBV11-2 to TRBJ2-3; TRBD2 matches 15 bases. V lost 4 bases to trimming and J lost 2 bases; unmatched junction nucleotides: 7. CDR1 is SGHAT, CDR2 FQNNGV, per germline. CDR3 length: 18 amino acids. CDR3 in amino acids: CASSSGTSGGRATDTQYF. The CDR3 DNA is TGTGCCAGCAGCTCAGGGACTAGCGGGGGGCGTGCCACAGATACGCAGTATTTT.

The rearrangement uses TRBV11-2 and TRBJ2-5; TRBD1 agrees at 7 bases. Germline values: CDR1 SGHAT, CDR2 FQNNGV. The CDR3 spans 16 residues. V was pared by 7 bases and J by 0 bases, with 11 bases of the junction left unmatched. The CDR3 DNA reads TGTGCCAGCACTCCCCTCGACAGGGAAGACCAAGAGACCCAGTACTTC. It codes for CASTPLDREDQETQYF.

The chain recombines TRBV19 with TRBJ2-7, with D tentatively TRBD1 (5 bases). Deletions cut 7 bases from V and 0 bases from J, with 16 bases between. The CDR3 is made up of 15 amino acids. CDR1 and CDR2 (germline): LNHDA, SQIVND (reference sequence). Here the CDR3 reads CASKGQGRPSYEQYF. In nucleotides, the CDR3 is TGTGCCAGTAAAGGACAAGGGCGGCCCTCCTACGAGCAGTACTTC.

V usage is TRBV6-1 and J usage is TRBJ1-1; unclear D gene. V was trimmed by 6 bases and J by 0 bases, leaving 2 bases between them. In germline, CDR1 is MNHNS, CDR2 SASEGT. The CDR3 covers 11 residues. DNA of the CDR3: TGTGCCAGCAGGTTGAACACTGAAGCTTTCTTT. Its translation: CASRLNTEAFF.

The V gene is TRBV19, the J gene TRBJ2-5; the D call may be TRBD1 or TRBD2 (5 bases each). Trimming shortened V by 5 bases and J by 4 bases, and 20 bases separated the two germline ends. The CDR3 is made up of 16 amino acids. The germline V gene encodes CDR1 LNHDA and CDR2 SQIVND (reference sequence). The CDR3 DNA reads TGTGCCAGTAGTGCTCCGGGACGGTCGTCCGTAGAGACCCAGTACTTC. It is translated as CASSAPGRSSVETQYF. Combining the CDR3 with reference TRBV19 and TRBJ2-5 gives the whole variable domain DGGITQSPKYLFRKEGQNVTLSCEQNLNHDAMYWYRQDPGQGLRLIYYSQIVNDFQKGDIAEGYSVSREKKESFPLTVTSAQKNPTAFYLCASSAPGRSSVETQYFGPGTRLLVL.

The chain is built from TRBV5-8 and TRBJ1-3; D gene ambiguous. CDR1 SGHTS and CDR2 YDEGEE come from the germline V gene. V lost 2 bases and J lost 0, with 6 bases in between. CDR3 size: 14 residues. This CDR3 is CASSFGLSGNTIYF. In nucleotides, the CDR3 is TGTGCCAGCAGCTTTGGGCTCTCTGGAAACACCATATATTTT.

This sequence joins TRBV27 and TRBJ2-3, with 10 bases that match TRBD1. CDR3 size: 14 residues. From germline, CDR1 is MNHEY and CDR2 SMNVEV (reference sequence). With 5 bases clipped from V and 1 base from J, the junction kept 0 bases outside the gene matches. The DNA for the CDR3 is TGTGCCAGCAGTGGGACAGGGGGCACAGATACGCAGTATTTT. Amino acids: CASSGTGGTDTQYF.

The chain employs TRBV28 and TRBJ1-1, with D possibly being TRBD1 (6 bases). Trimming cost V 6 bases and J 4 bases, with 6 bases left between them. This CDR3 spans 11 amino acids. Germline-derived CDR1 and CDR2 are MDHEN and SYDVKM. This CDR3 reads CASSRGTEAFF. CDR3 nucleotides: TGTGCCAGCAGCAGGGGCACTGAAGCTTTCTTT.

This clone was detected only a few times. The CDR3 DNA reads TGCGCCAGCAGCTTATCTAGTATGGGGCTCTACAATGAGCAGTTCTTC. Amino acid sequence: CASSLSSMGLYNEQFF. The J gene is TRBJ2-1, the V gene TRBV5-1; weak D call: TRBD1 (5 bases). V gave up 2 bases and J gave up 3 bases, with 15 bases separating them. This CDR3 is 16 amino acids long. CDR1 is SGHRS and CDR2 is YFSETQ in the germline V gene.

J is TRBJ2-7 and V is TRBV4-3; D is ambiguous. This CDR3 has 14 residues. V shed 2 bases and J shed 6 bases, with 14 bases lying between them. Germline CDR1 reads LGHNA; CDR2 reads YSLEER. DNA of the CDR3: TGCGCCAGCAGCCAATTTGGTTACAAGGGCGAGCAGTACTTC. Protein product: CASSQFGYKGEQYF.

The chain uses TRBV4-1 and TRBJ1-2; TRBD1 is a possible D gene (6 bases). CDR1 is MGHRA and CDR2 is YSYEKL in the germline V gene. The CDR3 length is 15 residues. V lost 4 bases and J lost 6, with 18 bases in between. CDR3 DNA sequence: TGCGCCAGCAGCCTAGAGGGGAAGGGGGTGCATGGCTACACCTTC. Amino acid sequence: CASSLEGKGVHGYTF.